These T cell receptor beta chains were read from a single sample in a study of blood T cell repertoires in COVID-19. The data were produced by immunoSEQ multiplex PCR, yet TCRdb's version contains in-frame clones alone and is incomplete. In the table there are about 120,000 clones, approximately 90% of which are singletons. The material sequenced was peripheral blood. These receptors were obtained from a woman between 50 and 59 years old with acute or convalescent COVID-19. The conserved cysteine and the conserved F or W are not part of the CDR3 here.

len,j_gene,v_gene,CDR3aa
12,TRBJ2-3,TRBV18,ASSPSRSTDTQY
13,TRBJ1-4,TRBV7-9,ASSFTAAYNEKLF
11,TRBJ1-5,TRBV7-9,ASSWTGEQPQH
10,TRBJ2-5,TRBV2,ASKPSRETQY
14,TRBJ2-3,TRBV19,ASSFTGTGGTDTQY
13,TRBJ2-1,TRBV2,ASTRPTGSGNEQF
11,TRBJ2-3,TRBV24-1,ATSEPGVDTQY
13,TRBJ1-2,TRBV5-1,ASSLGRGSDYGYT
13,TRBJ1-2,TRBV5-4,ASSDNEWSPYGYT
9,TRBJ1-1,TRBV30,AWSLSREAF
11,TRBJ1-5,TRBV30,AWSAGEGQPQH
16,TRBJ1-4,TRBV24-1,ATSDLGGRDATNEKLF
12,TRBJ1-2,TRBV2,ANSRDREMNGYT
11,TRBJ1-5,TRBV6-2/TRBV6-3,ASSFTNNQPQH
15,TRBJ2-5,TRBV7-6,ASSYNPGLAGRETQY
13,TRBJ2-5,TRBV24-1,ATSDPGQGGETQY
13,TRBJ1-1,TRBV4-1,ASSRLHGENTEAF
12,TRBJ2-3,TRBV11-2,ASSFQGFGDTQY
14,TRBJ1-3,TRBV18,ASSPQGALSGNTIY
12,TRBJ2-7,TRBV4-3,ASSQDLQAYEQY
15,TRBJ1-5,TRBV4-2,ASSQEMVRGGGEPQH
13,TRBJ1-3,TRBV7-9,ASSSAVPSANTIY
8,TRBJ1-1,TRBV6-5,ASWGAEAF
12,TRBJ2-7,TRBV6-2/TRBV6-3,ASSYNRGGYEQY
10,TRBJ2-7,TRBV11-3,ASSPYEGEQY
17,TRBJ1-5,TRBV15,ATSRDPPTGSYSNQPQH
11,TRBJ2-1,TRBV4-1,ASSQDWGARQF
12,TRBJ1-1,TRBV29-1,SLYGGAGNTEAF
14,TRBJ2-5,TRBV11-2,ASSFTSGKYQETQY
13,TRBJ2-7,TRBV4-3,ASSQAGLAGHEQY
12,TRBJ1-1,TRBV13,ASSLQGRGTEAF
13,TRBJ1-5,TRBV18,ASSPLGGRDQPQH
14,TRBJ2-2,TRBV6-6,ASSILGQGITGELF
10,TRBJ1-1,TRBV12-5,ASGQDSSWGF
15,TRBJ2-1,TRBV9,ASSVERQGINYNEQF
11,TRBJ2-7,TRBV10-2,ASRDFGGSEQY
11,TRBJ1-2,TRBV5-1,ASSLSRDSVDT
13,TRBJ1-4,TRBV2,ASSIDGQDSEKLF
14,TRBJ2-6,TRBV19,ASSIWQSSGANVLT
12,TRBJ2-2,TRBV27,ATGDRPNTGELF
11,TRBJ1-2,TRBV5-1,ASSLDSNYGYT
10,TRBJ1-2,TRBV2,ASNQAEYGYT
11,TRBJ1-2,TRBV19,ASSMRPEGGYT
13,TRBJ2-3,TRBV19,ASSLAGRREDTQY
12,TRBJ1-2,TRBV7-2,ASSPRQGSYGYT
11,TRBJ1-1,TRBV5-5,ASSITGDTEAF
12,TRBJ1-2,TRBV19,ASRSRGRPMGYT
14,TRBJ2-1,TRBV20-1,SASDYRRKTHNEQF
12,TRBJ1-2,TRBV27,ASSTPDRGNGYT
12,TRBJ1-5,TRBV19,ASSSTGGHQPQH
14,TRBJ2-7,TRBV11-2,ASSFHPAGVGYEQY
13,TRBJ2-3,TRBV19,ASSATSGRTDTQY
11,TRBJ1-2,TRBV30,AWSVTRDSGYT
12,TRBJ2-3,TRBV5-1,ASSLAGDEDTQY
12,TRBJ2-5,TRBV5-1,ASSPKAGEETQY
11,TRBJ1-2,TRBV13,ASSPMGHYGYT
13,TRBJ2-2,TRBV27,ASSFGQGWTGELF
11,TRBJ2-2,TRBV11-2,ASTPGFLGELF
11,TRBJ1-1,TRBV6-5,ASSWGQSTEAF